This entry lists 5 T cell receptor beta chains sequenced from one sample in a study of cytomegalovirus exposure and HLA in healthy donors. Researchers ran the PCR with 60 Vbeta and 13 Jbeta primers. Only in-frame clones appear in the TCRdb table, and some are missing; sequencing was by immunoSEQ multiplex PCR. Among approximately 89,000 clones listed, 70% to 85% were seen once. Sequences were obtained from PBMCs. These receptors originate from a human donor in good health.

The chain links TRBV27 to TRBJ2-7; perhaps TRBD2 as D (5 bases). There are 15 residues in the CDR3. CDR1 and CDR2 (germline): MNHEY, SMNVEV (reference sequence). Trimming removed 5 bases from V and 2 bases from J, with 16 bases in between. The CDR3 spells CASSGRRHPTYEQYF. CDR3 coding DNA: TGTGCCAGCAGTGGCAGGAGGCACCCTACCTACGAGCAGTACTTC.

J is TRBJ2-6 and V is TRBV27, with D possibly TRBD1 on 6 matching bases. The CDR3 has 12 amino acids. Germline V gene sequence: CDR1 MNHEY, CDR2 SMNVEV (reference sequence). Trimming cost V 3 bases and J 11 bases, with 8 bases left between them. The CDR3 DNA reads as TGTGCCAGCAGTTTTCCAGGGGACGTCCTGACTTTC. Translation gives CASSFPGDVLTF.

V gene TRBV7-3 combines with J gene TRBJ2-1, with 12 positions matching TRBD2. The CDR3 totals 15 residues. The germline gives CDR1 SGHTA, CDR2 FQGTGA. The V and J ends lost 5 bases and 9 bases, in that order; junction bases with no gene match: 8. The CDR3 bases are TGTGCCAGCAGCGCCTTGACTAGCGGGAGATCTGAGCAGTTCTTC. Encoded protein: CASSALTSGRSEQFF.

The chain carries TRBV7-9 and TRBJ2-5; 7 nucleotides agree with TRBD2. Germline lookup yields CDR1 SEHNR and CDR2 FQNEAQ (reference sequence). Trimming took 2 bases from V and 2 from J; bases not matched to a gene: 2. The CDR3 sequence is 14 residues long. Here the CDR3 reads CASSLTAGQETQYF. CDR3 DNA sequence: TGTGCCAGCAGCTTAACAGCGGGGCAAGAGACCCAGTACTTC. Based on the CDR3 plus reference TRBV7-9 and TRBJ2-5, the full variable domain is DTGVSQNPRHKITKRGQNVTFRCDPISEHNRLYWYRQTLGQGPEFLTYFQNEAQLEKSRLLSDRFSAERPKGSFSTLEIQRTEQGDSAMYLCASSLTAGQETQYFGPGTRLLVL.

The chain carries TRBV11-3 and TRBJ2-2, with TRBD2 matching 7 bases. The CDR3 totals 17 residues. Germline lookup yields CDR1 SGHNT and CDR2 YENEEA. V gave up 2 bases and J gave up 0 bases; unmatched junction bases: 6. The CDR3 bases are TGTGCCAGCAGCTTATCTACGGGGGGTCCGAACACCGGGGAGCTGTTTTTT. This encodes CASSLSTGGPNTGELFF.